The next 27 T cell receptor beta chains were all read from a single sample in a study of CD8+CD57+ T cells in acquired aplastic anemia. Genomic DNA provided the template from which TCR beta VDJ and CDR3 profiles were obtained. From the reads, TCRdb called clonotypes with MiXCR, one entry per CDR3 protein. This sample yields about 270,000 distinct CDR3 sequences, of which around 82% are seen a single time; about two fifths belongs to the top ten. All sequencing subjects had displayed CD8+CD57+ cell expansion on flow cytometry. Sequences were obtained from sorted CD4+, CD8+, or CD8+CD57+ T cells (not recorded which) from PBMCs. Receptor source: a human donor with aplastic anemia.

This chain connects TRBV2 to TRBJ2-1, with D unclear. CDR1 and CDR2 (germline): SNHLY, FYNNEI. Trimming removed 3 bases from V and 5 bases from J, with 11 bases in between. The CDR3 covers 14 residues. CDR3 loop: CASSEKERNNEQFF. CDR3 DNA sequence: TGTGCCAGCAGTGAGAAGGAACGTAACAATGAGCAGTTCTTC.

About this clonotype itself: Because the CDR3 is missing its conserved closing phenylalanine or tryptophan, this is likely a read error. The DNA is omitted, as the CDR3 cannot be located on it reliably, and the CDR3 follows TCRdb's listing. The chain carries TRBV2 and TRBJ2-1; the table gives TRBD1 as D, unverified against the DNA. The germline V gene has CDR1 SNHLY and CDR2 FYNNEI. With termini counted, the CDR3 has 16 amino acids. The CDR3 loop is CASSERGASDTQYFGS.

This sequence joins TRBV27 and TRBJ2-1; D tentatively fits TRBD1 or TRBD2 (7 bases each). The V and J ends lost 6 bases and 4 bases respectively, with 19 bases between them. The CDR3 is 16 residues long. Germline V gene data show CDR1 as MNHEY and CDR2 as SMNVEV (reference sequence). DNA of the CDR3: TGTGCCAGCAGCGAATCGGGGAGGGGGCCTTACAATGAGCAGTTCTTC. This gives the protein CASSESGRGPYNEQFF.

The CDR3 sequence: CASSLSEKIVNEQFF. The DNA of the CDR3 is TGTGCCAGCAGCTTAAGCGAGAAGATCGTCAATGAGCAGTTCTTC. This chain links TRBV7-9 with TRBJ2-1, with D unclear. The V end was cut by 2 bases, the J end by 6 bases, with 14 bases between. CDR3 size: 15 residues. CDR1 is SEHNR and CDR2 is FQNEAQ in the germline V gene (reference sequence).

CDR3 loop: CASSSGLAGGVPSTDTQYF. For the CDR3, the DNA is TGCGCCAGCAGCTCGGGACTAGCGGGAGGGGTCCCTAGCACAGATACGCAGTATTTT. V and J are TRBV5-1 and TRBJ2-3, with 16 bases identical to TRBD2. The CDR3 contains 19 residues. The germline gives CDR1 SGHRS, CDR2 YFSETQ. J was trimmed by 0 bases and V by 3 bases; bases with no gene match: 7.

A remark on this clonotype: Germline is not matched at one junction end, which may reflect a read error. The chain uses TRBV7-9 and TRBJ2-1; TRBD2 is a possible D gene (7 bases). CDR3 length: 12 amino acids. Per germline, CDR1 SEHNR and CDR2 FQNEAQ (reference sequence). The CDR3 loop is CASRRDTGRLFF. The CDR3 DNA is TGTGCCAGCAGGAGGGACACCGGGAGGCTGTTTTTC.

Many counts were recorded for this clonotype. A read error may produce the germline difference seen at one junction end. The V call is TRBV2, the J call TRBJ2-3; 8 bases map to TRBD2. CDR3 length: 13 residues. CDR1 SNHLY and CDR2 FYNNEI come from the germline V gene. CDR3 region: CSSLAGGPDTQYF. For the CDR3, the DNA is TGCAGCAGCTTGGCGGGAGGTCCCGATACGCAGTATTTT.

Points on this clonotype: Here the CDR3 omits its conserved ending phenylalanine or tryptophan, so a read error is the likely source. The DNA is left out, because the CDR3 cannot be placed on it with certainty; the CDR3 is given as TCRdb lists it. The chain is built from TRBV15 and TRBJ1-2; whether TRBD1, the table's D call, matches the DNA was not checked. The germline V gene has CDR1 LNHNV and CDR2 YYDKDF (reference sequence). The CDR3 numbers 16 amino acids, ends counted. This CDR3 reads CATSTRAGGFEYCYGL.

The chain carries TRBV7-9 and TRBJ2-1, with D tentatively TRBD2 (6 bases). The V end was cut by 5 bases, the J end by 3 bases, with 14 bases between. The CDR3 runs 15 residues. In germline, CDR1 is SEHNR, CDR2 FQNEAQ (reference sequence). The CDR3 region is CASSPPAGSYNEQFF. The CDR3 DNA is TGTGCCAGCAGCCCCCCAGCGGGTAGCTACAATGAGCAGTTCTTC.

For this clonotype: Likely a read error: the CDR3 ends without its conserved phenylalanine or tryptophan. Because the CDR3's place on the DNA is in doubt, the DNA is left out and the CDR3 is given as listed by TCRdb. The rearrangement uses TRBV2 and TRBJ2-1; the D call in the table, TRBD1, was not verified against the DNA. Per the germline V gene, CDR1 is SNHLY and CDR2 is FYNNEI. Including both end residues, the CDR3 is 16 amino acids long. The CDR3 protein is CASGDGGTDTQYDHLC.

The CDR3 protein is CASGVDGDIQYF. Written as DNA, the CDR3 is TGTGCCAGCGGCGTGGATGGGGACATTCAGTACTTC. J is TRBJ2-4 and V is TRBV5-8; the D is unclear. Looked up from germline, CDR1 is SGHTS and CDR2 is YDEGEE. Between the trimmed V and J ends, which lost 7 bases and 8 bases, there was a span of 13 bases. The CDR3 consists of 12 residues.

Concerning this clonotype itself: The junction and the germline gene differ at one end; a read error may be behind it. The rearrangement links TRBV7-9 to TRBJ2-3; tentatively, D is TRBD1 or TRBD2 (5 bases each). The CDR3 spans 14 residues. Germline V lookup: CDR1 SEHNR, CDR2 FQNEAQ (reference sequence). Written as DNA, the CDR3 is TGTGCCAGCAGCTTAGTACCCGGGGCGCTGACTTATGGATTT. This codes for CASSLVPGALTYGF.

This sequence joins TRBV9 and TRBJ2-6; no clear D. This CDR3 is built from 13 residues. Germline CDR1 is SGDLS and CDR2 is YYNGEE. V lost 0 bases, J lost 4 bases, and 2 bases lay in between. The CDR3 DNA follows: TGTGCCAGCAGCGTAGCCGGGGCCAACGTCCTGACTTTC. Amino acid sequence: CASSVAGANVLTF.

With regard to this clonotype: A read error may produce the germline difference seen at one junction end. The J gene is TRBJ2-7, the V gene TRBV11-2; weak D call: TRBD2 (6 bases). Germline CDR1 SGHAT, CDR2 FQNNGV. The CDR3 totals 12 residues. The DNA for the CDR3 is TGTGCCAGCAGCTTAGAGGAGGGTCAATCATCCTTC. Its translation: CASSLEEGQSSF.

V gene TRBV7-8 combines with J gene TRBJ1-5, with D possibly TRBD1 on 5 matching bases. Per germline, CDR1 SGHVS and CDR2 FQNEAQ. There are 18 residues in the CDR3. Trimming left V 2 bases short and J 4 bases short, with 21 bases between. The CDR3 nucleotides read TGTGCCAGCAGCTTACCGGGACGTCCCGATACGCAGAATCAGCCCCAGCATTTT. It translates to CASSLPGRPDTQNQPQHF.

With respect to this clonotype: An end of the junction differs from the germline gene, which may be a read error. The CDR3 reads CASSGRTGCSYDEHFF. CDR3 in DNA: TGTGCCAGCAGCGGGAGGACAGGGTGCTCCTACGATGAGCACTTCTTC. The V gene is TRBV6-1, the J gene TRBJ2-1; tentatively, D is TRBD1 (8 bases). Per germline, CDR1 MNHNS and CDR2 SASEGT. The CDR3 is made up of 16 amino acids.

This clonotype appeared many times. The chain uses TRBV20-1 and TRBJ2-7, with D unclear. CDR3 length: 14 amino acids. Trimming left V 0 bases short and J 4 bases short, with 13 bases between. Germline CDR1 reads DFQATT; CDR2 reads SNEGSKA (reference sequence). CDR3 DNA sequence: TGCAGTGCTAGAGATCTACGACAACCTTACGAGCAGTACTTC. Protein sequence: CSARDLRQPYEQYF.

Here the CDR3 DNA reads TGCGCCAGCAGCAGAGGATCCGGTCGTATTACCTACGAGCAGTACTTC. It is translated as CASSRGSGRITYEQYF. This chain uses TRBV5-1 with TRBJ2-7; D is unresolved. The V end lost 4 bases, the J end lost 2 bases, and 19 bases lay between the germline ends. This CDR3 region has 16 residues. Germline CDR1 reads SGHRS; CDR2 reads YFSETQ.

With respect to this clonotype: One junction end does not reproduce the germline sequence, and a read error may be involved. This rearrangement joins TRBV7-9 to TRBJ2-5; D gene ambiguous. The CDR3 runs 13 residues. Germline CDR1 and CDR2: SEHNR and FQNEAQ (reference sequence). CDR3 in DNA: TGTGCCAGCAGCTTAGCGGCTGGTGAGACCGAGTACTTC. It yields the protein CASSLAAGETEYF.

Concerning this clonotype itself: One end of the junction does not line up with germline, which may come from a read error. This chain uses TRBV7-3 with TRBJ1-6, with a possible D match to TRBD1 (6 bases). The CDR3 totals 14 residues. Germline loops: CDR1 SGHTA, CDR2 FQGTGA. DNA for the CDR3: TGTGCCAGCTCCAGACAGGCCCACGACTTACCACACCAATTT. Protein product: CASSRQAHDLPHQF.

The CDR3 loop is CAISATSGRTGEQYF. As DNA, the CDR3 is TGTGCCATCAGTGCGACTAGCGGGAGGACCGGCGAGCAGTACTTC. The chain uses TRBV10-3 and TRBJ2-7; 13 positions match TRBD2. CDR1 ENHRY and CDR2 SYGVKD come from the germline V gene. The V and J ends lost 4 bases and 6 bases, in that order; junction bases with no gene match: 6. This CDR3 comprises 15 residues.

CDR3 nucleotide sequence: TGTGCCAGCAGTTACGCGACAGGCACTAACTATGGCTACACCTTC. Protein product: CASSYATGTNYGYTF. The chain is built from TRBV6-5 and TRBJ1-2; D might be TRBD1 (6 bases). CDR1 MNHEY and CDR2 SVGAGI come from the germline V gene. V was shortened by 2 bases and J by 0 bases, with 10 bases between the two germline ends. This CDR3 contains 15 residues.

A word on this clonotype: The germline gene is not matched at one end of the junction; a read error may be the cause. The rearrangement joins TRBV5-5 to TRBJ1-2; D call uncertain. CDR3 length equals 14 residues. Germline V CDR1 and CDR2: SGHKS, YYEKEE (reference sequence). This CDR3 is CASSPGAPNYGYTF. In DNA form, the CDR3 reads TGCGCCAGCAGCCCAGGTGCCCCTAACTATGGCTACACCTTC. The full variable domain, completed using reference TRBV5-5 and TRBJ1-2, is DAGVTQSPTHLIKTRGQQVTLRCSPISGHKSVSWYQQVLGQGPQFIFQYYEKEERGRGNFPDRFSARQFPNYSSELNVNALLLGDSALYLCASSPGAPNYGYTFGSGTRLTVV.

About this clonotype: The junction and the germline gene differ at one end; a read error may be behind it. The J gene is TRBJ2-7, the V gene TRBV9; maybe TRBD2 (5 bases). The CDR3 sequence is 13 residues long. Per germline, CDR1 SGDLS and CDR2 YYNGEE. Here the CDR3 DNA reads TGTGCCAGCAGCGTGGTACGTCACTGGGAGCTGTTTTTC. This translates into CASSVVRHWELFF.

Points on this clonotype: A read error may produce the germline difference seen at one junction end. This chain links TRBV2 with TRBJ2-3, with D possibly being TRBD2 (5 bases). CDR3 length: 14 amino acids. From germline, CDR1 is SNHLY and CDR2 FYNNEI. CDR3 amino acids: CASGDAGTDAQHFF. The CDR3 nucleotides read TGTGCCAGCGGCGACGCGGGCACAGATGCGCAGCATTTTTTT. The full variable domain, with the rest looked up from reference TRBV2 and TRBJ2-3, is EPEVTQTPSHQVTQMGQEVILRCVPISNHLYFYWYRQILGQKVEFLVSFYNNEISEKSEIFDDQFSVERPDGSNFTLKIRSTKLEDSAMYFCASGDAGTDAQHFFGPGTRLTVL.

The DNA for the CDR3 is TGTGCCAGCAGAGTGACGAGGGTCGTCTTGAACACTGAAGCTTTCTTT. Residues: CASRVTRVVLNTEAFF. V and J are TRBV5-6 and TRBJ1-1; D ambiguous. The CDR3 loop spans 16 amino acids. Germline CDR1 SGHDT, CDR2 YYEEEE. Trimming removed 5 bases from V and 0 bases from J, with 17 bases in between.

The chain links TRBV7-2 to TRBJ2-5, with TRBD1 matching over 8 bases. CDR3 size: 15 residues. Germline values: CDR1 SGHTA, CDR2 FQGNSA. The trim removed 4 bases at V and 11 bases at J, leaving 15 bases unmatched. CDR3 protein: CASSSRGDRRVQQYF. DNA of the CDR3: TGTGCCAGCAGCTCAAGGGGGGACAGGAGGGTTCAGCAGTACTTC.